This T cell receptor (beta chain) was recovered during a study of cytomegalovirus exposure and HLA in healthy donors. Study results and caveats: An ancestry cluster, one associated with Asian ancestry, reportedly showed fewer N-insertions than the approximately 650-donor mean in a later analysis. Judged likely to be a sequencing artifact was a cluster of highly shared sequence variants. Earlier findings revealed that most TCR beta V segments proved productive either about 87% or about 30% of the time.

A note on this clone: No antigen is known for it.

The PCR ran on 60 Vbeta and 13 Jbeta primers. Sequenced by immunoSEQ multiplex PCR; TCRdb stores in-frame clones only, minus some. The table for this sample gives 20,000 to 25,000 clones. This CDR3 comprises 14 residues. Trimming removed 4 bases from V and 2 bases from J, with 12 bases in between. CDR1 is SGHNT and CDR2 is YYREEE in the germline V gene (reference sequence). Material: PBMCs. The source is a man between 60 and 70 years old in good health and CMV-seropositive. This rearrangement joins TRBV5-4 to TRBJ1-1; perhaps TRBD1 as D (6 bases). The CDR3 bases are TGTGCCAGCAGCAACCGGGACACCAACACTGAAGCTTTCTTT. This codes for CASSNRDTNTEAFF.